One and the same sample provided the 4 T cell receptor beta chains below, sequenced in a study of CD8+ T cells in alopecia areata. Sequencing relied on a cDNA template that was reverse transcribed from extracted RNA. Assay used: immunoSEQ multiplex PCR; TCRdb lists only in-frame clones, some missing. Among 90,000 to 150,000 clones listed, 50% to 75% were seen once. Treatment denoted: oral pan-JAK inhibitor, 5-10 mg twice daily. The starting material was CD8+ T cells sorted from blood, obtained at week 4, from a patient treated with tofacitinib. These receptors were obtained from a human donor with alopecia areata.

The chain's CDR3 is CASSPSTAERGGQETQYF. CDR3 sequence (DNA): TGCGCCAGCAGCCCCTCGACCGCCGAGCGGGGGGGTCAAGAGACCCAGTACTTC. V usage is TRBV4-3 and J usage is TRBJ2-5; 10 bases fit TRBD2. CDR1 LGHNA and CDR2 YSLEER come from the germline V gene. After removal of 4 bases from V and 2 bases from J, the junction contained 13 bases not matched to a gene. CDR3 length: 18 amino acids.

V is TRBV6-1 and J is TRBJ2-1, with D perhaps assigned TRBD1 or TRBD2 (6 bases each). Trimming shortened V by 4 bases and J by 5 bases, and 21 bases separated the two germline ends. The CDR3 runs 17 residues. Germline V gives CDR1 MNHNS, CDR2 SASEGT. Here the CDR3 DNA reads TGTGCCAGCAGTGGCCTCGAGGTCCGGGGGCTAAACAATGAGCAGTTCTTC. This translates into CASSGLEVRGLNNEQFF.

The chain uses TRBV30 and TRBJ2-7; D gene unclear. This CDR3 is built from 14 residues. Per germline, CDR1 GTSNPN and CDR2 SVGIG (reference sequence). The V and J ends lost 2 bases and 0 bases respectively, with 11 bases between them. This chain's CDR3 is CAWSSDRSSYEQYF. CDR3 DNA sequence: TGTGCCTGGAGTTCAGACCGTAGCTCCTACGAGCAGTACTTC.

This clone has a handful of counts. The chain uses TRBV30 and TRBJ2-1; no clear D gene. Deletions cut 5 bases from V and 0 bases from J, with 8 bases between. Germline V CDR1 and CDR2: GTSNPN, SVGIG (reference sequence). The CDR3 sequence is 13 residues long. CDR3 protein: CAWVDLSYNEQFF. In DNA form, the CDR3 reads TGTGCCTGGGTCGACCTCTCCTACAATGAGCAGTTCTTC.